The rows below give T cell receptor beta chains drawn from one sample of a study of blood T cell repertoires in COVID-19. TCRdb keeps only in-frame clones here, not all; method: immunoSEQ multiplex PCR. This sample has tens of thousands of clones, with roughly nine tenths found just once. Sequenced material: peripheral blood. The origin of the receptors is a woman aged 45 to 65 with active COVID-19. CDR3s include the opening cysteine and the closing phenylalanine or tryptophan. The order of the fields is V gene, D gene, J gene, clone size, CDR3 protein, CDR3 DNA. The D gene is left open where the match is weak. Clone sizes are given selectively: once, few, many, or a class where the clone is expanded.

V gene: TRBV29-1; D gene: .; J gene: TRBJ1-3; clone size: .; CDR3 protein: CSVRFNGNTIYF; CDR3 DNA: TGCAGCGTACGGTTCAACGGAAACACCATATATTTT
V gene: TRBV3-1/TRBV3-2; D gene: .; J gene: TRBJ2-3; clone size: once; CDR3 protein: CASSPGSFADTQYF; CDR3 DNA: TGTGCCAGCAGCCCAGGGTCGTTCGCAGATACGCAGTATTTT
V gene: TRBV29-1; D gene: .; J gene: TRBJ1-2; clone size: .; CDR3 protein: CSVDVWGGPYGYTF; CDR3 DNA: TGCAGCGTTGACGTCTGGGGCGGCCCCTATGGCTACACCTTC
V gene: TRBV7-8; D gene: TRBD1; J gene: TRBJ1-5; clone size: .; CDR3 protein: CASSLDRGQPQHF; CDR3 DNA: TGTGCCAGCAGCCTTGACAGGGGTCAGCCCCAGCATTTT
V gene: TRBV28; D gene: .; J gene: TRBJ2-7; clone size: .; CDR3 protein: CASSSDEQYF; CDR3 DNA: TGTGCCAGCAGTTCTGACGAGCAGTACTTC
V gene: TRBV5-1; D gene: TRBD1; J gene: TRBJ1-4; clone size: .; CDR3 protein: CASSSGTGFWGWEKLFF; CDR3 DNA: TGCGCCAGCAGCTCCGGGACAGGGTTCTGGGGGTGGGAAAAACTGTTTTTT
V gene: TRBV2; D gene: TRBD1; J gene: TRBJ2-7; clone size: .; CDR3 protein: CASRETGGEQYF; CDR3 DNA: TGTGCCAGCAGGGAAACAGGGGGCGAGCAGTACTTC
V gene: TRBV6-6; D gene: TRBD2; J gene: TRBJ2-1; clone size: .; CDR3 protein: CASRSRTSGNYEQFF; CDR3 DNA: TGTGCCAGCAGGTCGCGGACTAGCGGGAACTATGAGCAGTTCTTC
V gene: TRBV27; D gene: .; J gene: TRBJ1-1; clone size: .; CDR3 protein: CASSPIGGGTTEAFF; CDR3 DNA: TGTGCCAGCAGTCCCATAGGGGGGGGGACCACTGAAGCTTTCTTT
V gene: TRBV9; D gene: .; J gene: TRBJ2-6; clone size: .; CDR3 protein: CASSVAGANVLTF; CDR3 DNA: TGTGCCAGCAGCGTAGCGGGGGCCAACGTCCTGACTTTC
V gene: TRBV5-6; D gene: TRBD1; J gene: TRBJ1-2; clone size: .; CDR3 protein: CASSPDIGTGPSNYGYTF; CDR3 DNA: TGTGCCAGCAGCCCAGATATCGGGACAGGGCCATCTAACTATGGCTACACCTTC
V gene: TRBV27; D gene: TRBD1; J gene: TRBJ1-2; clone size: .; CDR3 protein: CASSSTGVPYGYTF; CDR3 DNA: TGTGCCAGCAGTTCCACAGGGGTTCCCTATGGCTACACCTTC
V gene: TRBV30; D gene: TRBD2; J gene: TRBJ2-3; clone size: .; CDR3 protein: CAGASGIWPDTQYF; CDR3 DNA: TGTGCCGGGGCTAGCGGGATCTGGCCAGATACGCAGTATTTT
V gene: TRBV5-1; D gene: .; J gene: TRBJ2-1; clone size: .; CDR3 protein: CASRRRMGQDNEQFF; CDR3 DNA: TGCGCCAGCAGGCGGAGGATGGGACAAGACAATGAGCAGTTCTTC
V gene: TRBV29-1; D gene: .; J gene: TRBJ1-1; clone size: .; CDR3 protein: CSVTENTEAFF; CDR3 DNA: TGCAGCGTGACAGAGAACACTGAAGCTTTCTTT
V gene: TRBV6-5; D gene: TRBD1; J gene: TRBJ1-5; clone size: .; CDR3 protein: CASSYGTDSNQPQHF; CDR3 DNA: TGTGCCAGCAGTTACGGGACAGACAGCAATCAGCCCCAGCATTTT
V gene: TRBV19; D gene: .; J gene: TRBJ1-1; clone size: .; CDR3 protein: CASSREQGMNTEAFF; CDR3 DNA: TGTGCCAGTAGTAGAGAACAGGGAATGAACACTGAAGCTTTCTTT
V gene: TRBV3-1/TRBV3-2; D gene: TRBD2; J gene: TRBJ2-3; clone size: .; CDR3 protein: CASSRTWGGTGTDTQYF; CDR3 DNA: TGTGCCAGCAGCCGCACTTGGGGGGGAACCGGCACAGATACGCAGTATTTT
V gene: TRBV5-1; D gene: TRBD1; J gene: TRBJ1-2; clone size: .; CDR3 protein: CASSATGVGYGYTF; CDR3 DNA: TGCGCCAGCAGCGCTACAGGGGTCGGGTATGGCTACACCTTC
V gene: TRBV10-3; D gene: TRBD2; J gene: TRBJ2-7; clone size: .; CDR3 protein: CAIKNHLAGVGVDEQYF; CDR3 DNA: TGTGCCATCAAGAATCACCTAGCGGGAGTTGGGGTCGACGAGCAGTACTTC
V gene: TRBV5-5; D gene: .; J gene: TRBJ1-1; clone size: .; CDR3 protein: CASSLRLTNTEAFF; CDR3 DNA: TGTGCCAGCAGCTTACGACTGACGAACACTGAAGCTTTCTTT
V gene: TRBV6-5; D gene: .; J gene: TRBJ2-4; clone size: .; CDR3 protein: CASSSLTDAKNIQYF; CDR3 DNA: TGTGCCAGCAGCTCCCTTACAGACGCGAAAAACATTCAGTACTTC
V gene: TRBV5-1; D gene: TRBD2; J gene: TRBJ2-7; clone size: .; CDR3 protein: CASSPTSGPTYEQYF; CDR3 DNA: TGCGCCAGCAGCCCGACTAGCGGGCCTACCTACGAGCAGTACTTC
V gene: TRBV28; D gene: TRBD1; J gene: TRBJ1-1; clone size: .; CDR3 protein: CASSPGTGKPMNTEAFF; CDR3 DNA: TGTGCCAGCAGTCCCGGGACAGGGAAGCCCATGAACACTGAAGCTTTCTTT
V gene: TRBV7-8; D gene: .; J gene: TRBJ2-5; clone size: once; CDR3 protein: CASTHSTGKQTQYF; CDR3 DNA: TGTGCCAGCACTCATAGCACAGGGAAACAGACCCAGTACTTC
V gene: TRBV11-3; D gene: .; J gene: TRBJ1-2; clone size: .; CDR3 protein: CASTSLRWVFGCYTF; CDR3 DNA: TGTGCCAGCACCTCATTGCGTTGGGTCTTCGGGTGCTACACCTTC
V gene: TRBV28; D gene: .; J gene: TRBJ2-1; clone size: .; CDR3 protein: CASSYTDNEQFF; CDR3 DNA: TGTGCCAGCAGTTACACCGACAATGAGCAGTTCTTC
V gene: TRBV5-1; D gene: TRBD2; J gene: TRBJ2-1; clone size: .; CDR3 protein: CASSVPGLADQQFF; CDR3 DNA: TGCGCCAGCAGCGTACCCGGACTAGCGGACCAGCAGTTCTTC
V gene: TRBV10-1; D gene: TRBD1; J gene: TRBJ1-1; clone size: .; CDR3 protein: CASSESGRGFTEAFF; CDR3 DNA: TGCGCCAGCAGTGAGTCGGGCAGGGGGTTCACTGAAGCTTTCTTT
V gene: TRBV11-2; D gene: TRBD2; J gene: TRBJ2-1; clone size: .; CDR3 protein: CASSPWTSGSRSSYNEQFF; CDR3 DNA: TGTGCCAGCAGTCCTTGGACTAGCGGTTCGCGAAGCTCCTACAATGAGCAGTTCTTC
V gene: TRBV5-1; D gene: TRBD2; J gene: TRBJ2-5; clone size: once; CDR3 protein: CASSFSFSGGQETQYF; CDR3 DNA: TGCGCCAGCAGTTTCTCATTTAGCGGGGGCCAAGAGACCCAGTACTTC
V gene: TRBV5-5; D gene: .; J gene: TRBJ1-5; clone size: .; CDR3 protein: CASSTQDTRQPQHF; CDR3 DNA: TGTGCCAGCAGCACACAGGACACCCGGCAGCCCCAGCATTTT
V gene: TRBV7-9; D gene: TRBD1; J gene: TRBJ2-7; clone size: .; CDR3 protein: CASSSTMDRGRIREQYF; CDR3 DNA: TGTGCCAGCAGCTCAACCATGGACAGGGGGCGCATCCGCGAGCAGTACTTC
V gene: TRBV18; D gene: .; J gene: TRBJ1-5; clone size: .; CDR3 protein: CASSPNNQPQHF; CDR3 DNA: TGTGCCAGCTCACCTAACAATCAGCCCCAGCATTTT
V gene: TRBV10-1; D gene: .; J gene: TRBJ1-1; clone size: .; CDR3 protein: CASREHPGDTEAFF; CDR3 DNA: TGCGCCAGCAGGGAACACCCGGGGGACACTGAAGCTTTCTTT
V gene: TRBV6-1; D gene: TRBD1; J gene: TRBJ1-5; clone size: .; CDR3 protein: CASSDPDRVNQPQHF; CDR3 DNA: TGTGCCAGCAGTGACCCTGACAGGGTCAATCAGCCCCAGCATTTT
V gene: TRBV3-1/TRBV3-2; D gene: TRBD2; J gene: TRBJ2-7; clone size: .; CDR3 protein: CASSPTSGSYEQYF; CDR3 DNA: TGTGCCAGCAGCCCGACTAGCGGGAGTTACGAGCAGTACTTC
V gene: TRBV7-3; D gene: TRBD2; J gene: TRBJ2-3; clone size: .; CDR3 protein: CASSSASGESDTQYF; CDR3 DNA: TGTGCCAGCAGCTCTGCTAGCGGGGAATCAGATACGCAGTATTTT
V gene: TRBV28; D gene: TRBD1; J gene: TRBJ2-7; clone size: once; CDR3 protein: CASSYIRDRGGYEQYF; CDR3 DNA: TGTGCCAGCAGTTACATCCGGGACAGGGGGGGCTACGAGCAGTACTTC
V gene: TRBV11-3; D gene: .; J gene: TRBJ2-1; clone size: .; CDR3 protein: CASSLPPSYEQFF; CDR3 DNA: TGTGCCAGCAGCTTACCCCCCTCGTATGAGCAGTTCTTC
V gene: TRBV30; D gene: .; J gene: TRBJ1-5; clone size: .; CDR3 protein: CAWIRGSSPQHF; CDR3 DNA: TGTGCCTGGATCAGGGGTTCGTCACCCCAGCATTTT
V gene: TRBV5-1; D gene: .; J gene: TRBJ2-7; clone size: once; CDR3 protein: CASSLLASYEQYF; CDR3 DNA: TGCGCCAGCAGCTTGCTAGCATCCTACGAGCAGTACTTC
V gene: TRBV5-1; D gene: .; J gene: TRBJ2-7; clone size: .; CDR3 protein: CASSSGQTYEQYF; CDR3 DNA: TGCGCCAGCAGCTCCGGACAGACCTACGAGCAGTACTTC
V gene: TRBV27; D gene: .; J gene: TRBJ1-1; clone size: .; CDR3 protein: CAISRGNTEAFF; CDR3 DNA: TGTGCCATCAGCCGGGGAAACACTGAAGCTTTCTTT
V gene: TRBV2; D gene: TRBD1; J gene: TRBJ2-2; clone size: .; CDR3 protein: CASSPRTGGTGELFF; CDR3 DNA: TGTGCCAGCAGTCCACGGACAGGGGGTACCGGGGAGCTGTTTTTT
V gene: TRBV7-9; D gene: .; J gene: TRBJ2-2; clone size: .; CDR3 protein: CASSLERGAYTGELFF; CDR3 DNA: TGTGCCAGCAGCTTAGAACGGGGGGCGTACACCGGGGAGCTGTTTTTT
V gene: TRBV2; D gene: .; J gene: TRBJ2-7; clone size: .; CDR3 protein: CASTTDGGREQYF; CDR3 DNA: TGTGCCAGCACCACCGACGGGGGTCGGGAGCAGTACTTC
V gene: TRBV4-2; D gene: .; J gene: TRBJ2-3; clone size: .; CDR3 protein: CASSRPGLSTDTQYF; CDR3 DNA: TGTGCCAGCAGCCGTCCGGGGTTGTCCACAGATACGCAGTATTTT
V gene: TRBV7-9; D gene: .; J gene: TRBJ1-1; clone size: .; CDR3 protein: CASSLVSAGEAFF; CDR3 DNA: TGTGCCAGCAGCTTAGTATCAGCGGGTGAAGCTTTCTTT
V gene: TRBV19; D gene: .; J gene: TRBJ2-1; clone size: .; CDR3 protein: CASSIVGSYNEQFF; CDR3 DNA: TGTGCCAGTAGTATTGTCGGCTCCTACAATGAGCAGTTCTTC
V gene: TRBV24-1; D gene: TRBD1; J gene: TRBJ2-1; clone size: once; CDR3 protein: CATSDGRQGGPYNEQFF; CDR3 DNA: TGTGCCACCAGTGACGGAAGACAGGGGGGACCCTACAATGAGCAGTTCTTC
V gene: TRBV29-1; D gene: TRBD1; J gene: TRBJ1-1; clone size: .; CDR3 protein: CSVTQGAATEAFF; CDR3 DNA: TGCAGCGTAACACAGGGGGCGGCAACTGAAGCTTTCTTT
V gene: TRBV30; D gene: .; J gene: TRBJ2-6; clone size: .; CDR3 protein: CAWRGNRASGANVLTF; CDR3 DNA: TGTGCCTGGAGAGGTAACAGGGCTTCCGGGGCCAACGTCCTGACTTTC
V gene: TRBV28; D gene: TRBD1; J gene: TRBJ2-7; clone size: .; CDR3 protein: CASSPTDGQGANEQYF; CDR3 DNA: TGTGCCAGCAGCCCTACGGATGGACAGGGGGCTAACGAGCAGTACTTC
V gene: TRBV7-9; D gene: .; J gene: TRBJ2-7; clone size: few; CDR3 protein: CASSFNSEQYF; CDR3 DNA: TGTGCCAGCAGCTTCAATAGCGAGCAGTACTTC